This record looks at one T cell receptor beta chain sequence and its context. The sample comes from a study of T-cell reconstitution after alpha-beta-depleted transplantation in children. Unique molecular identifiers tagged the TCRbeta library. TCRdb independently ran MiXCR on the PCR reads; one entry per CDR3 protein. The sample holds some 350,000 distinct CDR3 sequences, under 20% seen once. The V end lost 0 bases, the J end lost 1 base, and 6 bases lay between the germline ends. The germline CDR1 and CDR2 sequences are SGDLS and YYNGEE. This CDR3 is 14 amino acids long. The V gene is TRBV9, the J gene TRBJ2-3, with D unclear. Sequences were derived from PBMCs, mostly from graft donor cells, sampled 360 days after TCRalphabeta/CD19-depleted stem cell transplant. The clonotype comes from a male patient between 2 and 9 years old who had a stem cell transplant for acute lymphoblastic leukemia, so the T cells may come from the graft donor. CDR3 region: CASSVGLGTDTQYF. The CDR3 DNA sequence: TGTGCCAGCAGCGTAGGGCTGGGCACAGATACGCAGTATTTT.